The present T cell receptor (beta chain) was sequenced within a study of shared clonotypes between healthy human individuals. This CDR3 comprises 16 residues. Germline trimming cut 2 bases from V and 8 bases from J; bases unmatched to any gene: 5. Germline V gene sequence: CDR1 SGHNT, CDR2 YENEEA. This clone was recorded only once. CD45RO-negative CD8 cells positively selected for CCR7 made up the naive population, which excluded terminally differentiated effector memory CD45RA+ cells. Profiling relied on immunoSEQ multiplex PCR, and the TCRdb table lists in-frame clones only, not all of them. This sample has roughly 810,000 clones, with roughly 96% found just once.

The clonotype originates from a young man in good health. The chain recombines TRBV11-3 with TRBJ2-1; 14 bases agree with TRBD2. Sequencing used naive CD8+ T cells sorted from blood. The CDR3 region is CASSLSSTSGRDEQFF. The CDR3, as DNA: TGTGCCAGCAGCTTATCCTCGACTAGCGGGAGGGATGAGCAGTTCTTC. Using reference TRBV11-3 and TRBJ2-1 for the parts outside the CDR3, the full variable domain is EAGVVQSPRYKIIEKKQPVAFWCNPISGHNTLYWYLQNLGQGPELLIRYENEEAVDDSQLPKDRFSAERLKGVDSTLKIQPAELGDSAVYLCASSLSSTSGRDEQFFGPGTRLTVL.